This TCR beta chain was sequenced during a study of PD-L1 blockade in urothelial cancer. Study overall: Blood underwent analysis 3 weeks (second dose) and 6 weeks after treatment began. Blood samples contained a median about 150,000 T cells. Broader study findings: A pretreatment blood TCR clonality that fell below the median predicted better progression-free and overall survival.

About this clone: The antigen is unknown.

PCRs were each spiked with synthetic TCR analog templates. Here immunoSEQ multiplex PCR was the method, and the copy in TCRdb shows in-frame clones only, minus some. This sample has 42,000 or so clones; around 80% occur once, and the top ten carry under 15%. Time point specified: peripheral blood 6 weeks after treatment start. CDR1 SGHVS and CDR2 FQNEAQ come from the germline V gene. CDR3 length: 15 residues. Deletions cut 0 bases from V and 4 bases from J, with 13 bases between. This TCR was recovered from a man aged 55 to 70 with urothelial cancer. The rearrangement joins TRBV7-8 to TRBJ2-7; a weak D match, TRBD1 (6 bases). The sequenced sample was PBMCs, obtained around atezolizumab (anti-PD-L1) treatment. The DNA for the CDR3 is TGTGCCAGCAGCTTAGCTTTGGGGCAGGGGTACGAGCAGTACTTC. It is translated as CASSLALGQGYEQYF. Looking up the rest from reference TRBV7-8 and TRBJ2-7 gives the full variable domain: GAGVSQSPRYKVAKRGQDVALRCDPISGHVSLFWYQQALGQGPEFLTYFQNEAQLDKSGLPSDRFFAERPEGSVSTLKIQRTQQEDSAVYLCASSLALGQGYEQYFGPGTRLTVT.